This T cell receptor beta chain was captured by sequencing in a study of graft-versus-host responses after intestinal transplantation. Study in general: Grafts were multivisceral, liver-intestinal, or isolated intestinal.

Profiled with immunoSEQ multiplex PCR; TCRdb holds only in-frame clones, not every one. Of approximately 100,000 clones listed, around 88% are singletons. Study-level results: Circulating GvH clone levels at their peak were associated with HvG declines (early post-transplant). Within the allografts of patients who had graft-donor T cell macrochimerism, graft-versus-host to host-versus-graft clonal ratios were high.

In regard to this clone: As yet, its antigen is unknown.

This CDR3 contains 14 residues. The V end was cut by 2 bases, the J end by 8 bases, with 12 bases between. Germline CDR1 LNHNV, CDR2 YYDKDF (reference sequence). The chain joins TRBV15 to TRBJ1-4; D remains ambiguous. The input for sequencing was PBMCs, taken 255 days after intestinal transplant. The source of this sequence is a human patient who received an intestinal transplant, so some T cells may come from the graft donor. The CDR3: CATSRQERGEKLFF. DNA of the CDR3: TGTGCCACCAGCAGACAGGAACGCGGGGAAAAACTGTTTTTT. Using reference TRBV15 and TRBJ1-4 for the parts outside the CDR3, the full variable domain is DAMVIQNPRYQVTQFGKPVTLSCSQTLNHNVMYWYQQKSSQAPKLLFHYYDKDFNNEADTPDNFQSRRPNTSFCFLDIRSPGLGDTAMYLCATSRQERGEKLFFGSGTQLSVL.